These T cell receptor beta chains were read from a single sample in a study of cytomegalovirus exposure and HLA in healthy donors. Clones were sequenced by immunoSEQ multiplex PCR, and TCRdb holds only the in-frame ones, with some missing. The sample has fewer than 200,000 clones, approximately 96% seen once. The sample comprised PBMCs. The receptors were sampled from a woman aged 18-29 years in good health and CMV-seronegative. The CDR3 runs from the conserved cysteine through the conserved F or W. Each record gives: V gene, D gene, CDR3 length, clone size, J gene, CDR3 DNA, CDR3 protein. The D gene is left open where the match is weak. Expanded clones get a size class; other rows say once, few or many, or leave the size out.

V: TRBV28; D: NA; length: 12; size: NA; J: TRBJ1-4; DNA: TGTGCCAGCTCGGGTTGGATTGAAAAACTGTTTTTT; CDR3: CASSGWIEKLFF
V: TRBV7-2; D: NA; length: 13; size: NA; J: TRBJ2-2; DNA: TGTGCCAGCAGCTTGGGGGGTACCGGGGAGCTGTTTTTT; CDR3: CASSLGGTGELFF
V: TRBV6-6; D: TRBD1; length: 14; size: NA; J: TRBJ2-7; DNA: TGTGCCAGCAGTTACGTGGACAGGCCCTACGAGCAGTACTTC; CDR3: CASSYVDRPYEQYF
V: TRBV29-1; D: TRBD1; length: 14; size: NA; J: TRBJ1-2; DNA: TGCAGCGTTAAACACGCGACAGGGGCTGGTGGCTACACCTTC; CDR3: CSVKHATGAGGYTF
V: TRBV5-4; D: NA; length: 14; size: NA; J: TRBJ1-2; DNA: TGTGCCAGCAGCTTAGGGGGAGTCGATGGAGGCTACACCTTC; CDR3: CASSLGGVDGGYTF
V: TRBV6-5; D: NA; length: 16; size: NA; J: TRBJ1-2; DNA: TGTGCCAGCAGTTACTCGCTGGCGGGGAGGATCCATGGCTACACCTTC; CDR3: CASSYSLAGRIHGYTF
V: TRBV6-5; D: NA; length: 13; size: NA; J: TRBJ1-2; DNA: TGTGCCAGCAGTTACATTGATGCGAATGGCTACACCTTC; CDR3: CASSYIDANGYTF
V: TRBV6-1; D: NA; length: 15; size: once; J: TRBJ2-2; DNA: TGTGCCAGCACCTCGCGGGGGCCGAACACCGGGGAGCTGTTTTTT; CDR3: CASTSRGPNTGELFF
V: TRBV5-5; D: NA; length: 13; size: once; J: TRBJ1-1; DNA: TGTGCCAGCAGCTTGGTCGTGAACACTGAAGCTTTCTTT; CDR3: CASSLVVNTEAFF
V: TRBV7-8; D: NA; length: 13; size: NA; J: TRBJ1-2; DNA: TGTGCCAGCAGCTTAGACAGGGTCTATGGCTACACCTTC; CDR3: CASSLDRVYGYTF
V: TRBV4-1; D: NA; length: 16; size: NA; J: TRBJ2-3; DNA: TGCGCCAGCAGCCAAGATCGAAGGGGGAGCACAGATACGCAGTATTTT; CDR3: CASSQDRRGSTDTQYF
V: TRBV5-6; D: NA; length: 11; size: few; J: TRBJ2-7; DNA: TGTGCCAGCAGCTTGGCCGGGGAGCAGTACTTC; CDR3: CASSLAGEQYF
V: TRBV7-8; D: TRBD1; length: 16; size: NA; J: TRBJ1-6; DNA: TGTGCCAGCAGTCCAGCCCCACAGGGGGTAGGTTCACCCCTCCACTTT; CDR3: CASSPAPQGVGSPLHF
V: TRBV5-6; D: NA; length: 14; size: NA; J: TRBJ2-7; DNA: TGTGCCAGCAGCTTGGCCGGGGGGCTCTACGAGCAGTACTTC; CDR3: CASSLAGGLYEQYF
V: TRBV18; D: TRBD1; length: 15; size: NA; J: TRBJ1-2; DNA: TGTGCCAGCTCCCCTACCGGACAGGGGATCTATGGCTACACCTTC; CDR3: CASSPTGQGIYGYTF
V: TRBV5-1; D: TRBD1; length: 14; size: NA; J: TRBJ1-1; DNA: TGCGCCAGCAGCTCCAGGGGGGAGGACACTGAAGCTTTCTTT; CDR3: CASSSRGEDTEAFF
V: TRBV13; D: NA; length: 14; size: NA; J: TRBJ2-7; DNA: TGTGCCAGCAGCTTAGGGGACAGCTCCTACGAGCAGTACTTC; CDR3: CASSLGDSSYEQYF
V: TRBV19; D: NA; length: 14; size: NA; J: TRBJ1-6; DNA: TGTGCCAGTAGTACCCAGGGCCTTAATTCACCCCTCCACTTT; CDR3: CASSTQGLNSPLHF
V: TRBV29-1; D: TRBD1; length: 14; size: NA; J: TRBJ1-4; DNA: TGCAGCGTTTACGGAGGGGGCGGAGTTGAAAAACTGTTTTTT; CDR3: CSVYGGGGVEKLFF
V: TRBV7-2; D: NA; length: 12; size: NA; J: TRBJ2-5; DNA: TGTGCCAGCAGCTTTCGAGGGGAGACCCAGTACTTC; CDR3: CASSFRGETQYF
V: TRBV18; D: NA; length: 13; size: NA; J: TRBJ1-2; DNA: TGTGCCAGCTCCAGGACAGAGCACTATGGCTACACCTTC; CDR3: CASSRTEHYGYTF
V: TRBV4-2; D: NA; length: 16; size: NA; J: TRBJ2-1; DNA: TGTGCCAGCAGCCAAGAGTTGGCTAGAGGGTGGGATGAGCAGTTCTTC; CDR3: CASSQELARGWDEQFF
V: TRBV11-2; D: NA; length: 14; size: NA; J: TRBJ2-2; DNA: TGTGCCAGCAGCTTAGAAGCTCGAACCGGGGAGCTGTTTTTT; CDR3: CASSLEARTGELFF
V: TRBV6-5; D: NA; length: 14; size: NA; J: TRBJ1-1; DNA: TGTGCCAGCAGACACACAGGAAAGAACACTGAAGCTTTCTTT; CDR3: CASRHTGKNTEAFF
V: TRBV27; D: NA; length: 12; size: NA; J: TRBJ2-1; DNA: TGTGCCAGCACCGACTTTTACAATGAGCAGTTCTTC; CDR3: CASTDFYNEQFF
V: TRBV5-1; D: TRBD1; length: 15; size: once; J: TRBJ2-7; DNA: TGCGCCAGCAGCCAGGGGGCGGTTTCTACCTACGAGCAGTACTTC; CDR3: CASSQGAVSTYEQYF
V: TRBV11-2; D: TRBD1; length: 17; size: NA; J: TRBJ1-2; DNA: TGTGCCAGCAGCTTATGGGGACAGGGGGCAAACAACTATGGCTACACCTTC; CDR3: CASSLWGQGANNYGYTF
V: TRBV4-2; D: NA; length: 16; size: NA; J: TRBJ2-1; DNA: TGTGCCAGCAGCCAGCATCAGGCCAGCTCCTACAATGAGCAGTTCTTC; CDR3: CASSQHQASSYNEQFF
V: TRBV19; D: NA; length: 15; size: NA; J: TRBJ1-2; DNA: TGTGCCAGTAGTAATGCCAGGGCGGCTAACTATGGCTACACCTTC; CDR3: CASSNARAANYGYTF
V: TRBV5-1; D: NA; length: 12; size: NA; J: TRBJ1-1; DNA: TGCGCCAGCAGCTTGGAGGAGGGAGCAGCTTTCTTT; CDR3: CASSLEEGAAFF
V: TRBV7-9; D: NA; length: 14; size: NA; J: TRBJ1-4; DNA: TGTGCCAGCAGCTTAGGCCAGAAAAATGAAAAACTGTTTTTT; CDR3: CASSLGQKNEKLFF
V: TRBV20-1; D: NA; length: 11; size: NA; J: TRBJ1-1; DNA: TGCAGTGCTACCGCGGCGGGTGAAGCTTTCTTT; CDR3: CSATAAGEAFF
V: TRBV12-5; D: NA; length: 19; size: NA; J: TRBJ2-2; DNA: TGTGCTAGTGGTTTAGGGGGAGTTCTTGGTCAGGGCCCGACCGGGGAGCTGTTTTTT; CDR3: CASGLGGVLGQGPTGELFF
V: TRBV5-8; D: NA; length: 16; size: once; J: TRBJ2-5; DNA: TGTGCCAGCAGCTTATATATGGGGGCCGTCCAAGAGACCCAGTACTTC; CDR3: CASSLYMGAVQETQYF
V: TRBV13; D: TRBD2; length: 15; size: NA; J: TRBJ2-3; DNA: TGTGCCAGCAGCCGGGCCCTAGCGGGGGAAGATACGCAGTATTTT; CDR3: CASSRALAGEDTQYF
V: TRBV27; D: TRBD1; length: 19; size: NA; J: TRBJ2-1; DNA: TGTGCCAGCAGTGTTACAGCCGCCAACAGGGGGCGAAGGAACAATGAGCAGTTCTTC; CDR3: CASSVTAANRGRRNNEQFF
V: TRBV4-3; D: TRBD1; length: 18; size: NA; J: TRBJ2-3; DNA: TGCGCCAGCAGCCAAGATCCGATGACAGGGGCGGCCACAGATACGCAGTATTTT; CDR3: CASSQDPMTGAATDTQYF
V: TRBV27; D: NA; length: 15; size: NA; J: TRBJ2-5; DNA: TGTGCCAGCAGTTTATTGAGGGGGGGCCTGGAGACCCAGTACTTC; CDR3: CASSLLRGGLETQYF
V: TRBV15; D: TRBD1; length: 14; size: once; J: TRBJ1-2; DNA: TGTGCCACCAGCCGCGGGACAGGCCAGAGTGGCTACACCTTC; CDR3: CATSRGTGQSGYTF
V: TRBV9; D: NA; length: 15; size: NA; J: TRBJ2-7; DNA: TGTGCCAGCTCGCTCAAAGGGGGACATTCTGAGGAGCAGTACTTC; CDR3: CASSLKGGHSEEQYF
V: TRBV29-1; D: TRBD2; length: 18; size: NA; J: TRBJ2-3; DNA: TGCAGCGTTGAAGATCCCAATCGACTAGCGGGGGGCACAGATACGCAGTATTTT; CDR3: CSVEDPNRLAGGTDTQYF
V: TRBV28; D: NA; length: 12; size: NA; J: TRBJ1-4; DNA: TGTGCCAGCAGTTCACTAAATGAAAAACTGTTTTTT; CDR3: CASSSLNEKLFF
V: TRBV10-3; D: TRBD1; length: 14; size: NA; J: TRBJ2-5; DNA: TGTGCCATCAGCGCAGGGGGAGTACAAGAGACCCAGTACTTC; CDR3: CAISAGGVQETQYF
V: TRBV5-4; D: TRBD2; length: 20; size: NA; J: TRBJ2-3; DNA: TGTGCCAGCAGCAGAGAGGGACTAGCGGGGGGGCCGGGAGGCACAGATACGCAGTATTTT; CDR3: CASSREGLAGGPGGTDTQYF
V: TRBV10-3; D: NA; length: 13; size: NA; J: TRBJ2-5; DNA: TGTGCCAGTACCGGGGTCCTCGGGGAGACCCAGTACTTC; CDR3: CASTGVLGETQYF
V: TRBV6-1; D: TRBD2; length: 15; size: NA; J: TRBJ2-7; DNA: TGTGCCAGCAGTGAAGGACTAGCGGTTACCTACGAGCAGTACTTC; CDR3: CASSEGLAVTYEQYF
V: TRBV27; D: TRBD2; length: 15; size: NA; J: TRBJ2-5; DNA: TGTGCCAGCAGTTCTAGCGGGGGGGCTCAAGAGACCCAGTACTTC; CDR3: CASSSSGGAQETQYF
V: TRBV5-4; D: NA; length: 14; size: NA; J: TRBJ2-7; DNA: TGTGCCAGCAGCCCGGACATGGGCTCCTACGAGCAGTACTTC; CDR3: CASSPDMGSYEQYF
V: TRBV7-9; D: TRBD2; length: 15; size: NA; J: TRBJ2-3; DNA: TGTGCCAGCAGCTCAGACGGGGGGGGCACAGATACGCAGTATTTT; CDR3: CASSSDGGGTDTQYF
V: TRBV7-9; D: TRBD1; length: 15; size: NA; J: TRBJ2-5; DNA: TGTGCCAGCAGATCTGACAGGGATAACCAAGAGACCCAGTACTTC; CDR3: CASRSDRDNQETQYF
V: TRBV9; D: TRBD2; length: 14; size: NA; J: TRBJ2-2; DNA: TGTGCCAGCAGCACCCGGGGGGGGACCGGGGAGCTGTTTTTT; CDR3: CASSTRGGTGELFF
V: TRBV10-1; D: TRBD2; length: 18; size: NA; J: TRBJ2-3; DNA: TGCGCCAGCAGTGGTATGCTAGCGGGGGAGTACCTCACAGATACGCAGTATTTT; CDR3: CASSGMLAGEYLTDTQYF
V: TRBV7-2; D: NA; length: 15; size: NA; J: TRBJ1-1; DNA: TGTGCCAGCAGCTTAGTGCGGGGGGCTTCGTCTGAAGCTTTCTTT; CDR3: CASSLVRGASSEAFF
V: TRBV19; D: TRBD1; length: 15; size: NA; J: TRBJ1-5; DNA: TGTGCCAGTAGTTACTGGACAGGGAAGGATCAGCCCCAGCATTTT; CDR3: CASSYWTGKDQPQHF
V: TRBV7-8; D: NA; length: 13; size: NA; J: TRBJ2-5; DNA: TGTGCCAGCAGCTTATATTTCCAAGAGACCCAGTACTTC; CDR3: CASSLYFQETQYF
V: TRBV19; D: TRBD1; length: 17; size: NA; J: TRBJ2-2; DNA: TGTGCCAGTAGTATACTCCTGGACAGGGGGACGACCGGGGAGCTGTTTTTT; CDR3: CASSILLDRGTTGELFF
V: TRBV5-1; D: TRBD1; length: 15; size: NA; J: TRBJ1-4; DNA: TGCGCCAGCAGCGCACAGGGGATAGCTAATGAAAAACTGTTTTTT; CDR3: CASSAQGIANEKLFF